These 27 T cell receptor beta chains were sequenced from one sample in a study of blood T cells in healthy people across ages. Through a sample-barcoded 5' primer and a J-beta primer mix, a second PCR was run for roughly 6 to 12 cycles. TCRdb reanalysed the 5' RACE reads using MiXCR and keeps one entry per CDR3 protein. Seen here are about 970,000 distinct CDR3 sequences, roughly 51% observed once, and the top ten hold over 20%. Sequenced: blood. The receptors here all came from a woman in her sixties or seventies in good health.

The rearrangement joins TRBV5-1 to TRBJ2-7; perhaps D is TRBD1 or TRBD2 (6 bases each). Germline CDR1 and CDR2: SGHRS and YFSETQ. V lost 4 bases and J 3 bases, leaving 14 bases between the germline ends. The CDR3 runs 14 residues. CDR3 coding DNA: TGCGCCAGCAGCCAGGGGCGCGGGGTCTACGAGCAGTACTTC. It encodes CASSQGRGVYEQYF.

The V call is TRBV20-1, the J call TRBJ2-4; 7 bases map to TRBD2. V dropped 6 bases and J dropped 13; count of bases not matched to a gene: 15. The CDR3 totals 13 residues. CDR1 is DFQATT and CDR2 is SNEGSKA in the germline V gene (reference sequence). This chain's CDR3 is CSAGDGGSRMQYF. For the CDR3, the DNA is TGCAGTGCCGGAGACGGCGGGAGCCGAATGCAGTACTTC.

The rearrangement joins TRBV14 to TRBJ1-4, with 8 bases lining up with TRBD1. Germline V gives CDR1 SGHDN, CDR2 FVKESK. V lost 1 base to trimming and J lost 6 bases; unmatched junction nucleotides: 7. There are 16 residues in the CDR3. CDR3 nucleotide sequence: TGTGCCAGCAGCCAAGGGGCGAGGACAGGGCATGAAAAACTGTTTTTT. It is translated as CASSQGARTGHEKLFF. Together with reference TRBV14 and TRBJ1-4, the CDR3 gives the full variable domain: EAGVTQFPSHSVIEKGQTVTLRCDPISGHDNLYWYRRVMGKEIKFLLHFVKESKQDESGMPNNRFLAERTGGTYSTLKVQPAELEDSGVYFCASSQGARTGHEKLFFGSGTQLSVL.

This clonotype turned up a few times. The rearrangement uses TRBV12-3 or TRBV12-4 and TRBJ2-7, with D possibly being TRBD1 (5 bases). CDR3 length equals 13 residues. Deletions cut 5 bases from V and 2 bases from J, with 10 bases between. This CDR3 reads CASSLRVTYEQYF. In nucleotides, the CDR3 is TGTGCCAGCAGTCTCAGGGTTACCTACGAGCAGTACTTC.

The chain carries TRBV6-5 and TRBJ2-3; tentative D call: TRBD2 (6 bases). The ends were cut back, 4 bases at V and 2 bases at J, with 16 bases in the middle. The length of the CDR3 is 16 residues. Germline assignment: CDR1 MNHEY and CDR2 SVGAGI. Here the CDR3 DNA reads TGTGCCAGCAGTTCCCCCGGCGGGGTTTTCACAGATACGCAGTATTTT. Residues: CASSSPGGVFTDTQYF.

This clonotype was detected only once. The CDR3 sequence: CASSPRTVQNEQFF. The CDR3 nucleotides are TGTGCCAGCAGCCCGCGGACTGTTCAGAATGAGCAGTTCTTC. The chain is built from TRBV11-2 and TRBJ2-1; possibly TRBD2 for D (5 bases). Germline V gene data show CDR1 as SGHAT and CDR2 as FQNNGV. The V end lost 5 bases, the J end lost 7 bases, and 15 bases lay between the germline ends. CDR3 length: 14 amino acids.

The rearrangement uses TRBV2 and TRBJ2-7; D not resolved. The V end was cut by 7 bases, the J end by 2 bases, with 15 bases between. Germline V gene data show CDR1 as SNHLY and CDR2 as FYNNEI. The CDR3 is made up of 14 amino acids. The CDR3 sequence: CASKGGVATYEQYF. CDR3 nucleotide sequence: TGTGCCAGCAAAGGCGGCGTAGCAACCTACGAGCAGTACTTC.

This clonotype was observed once. The chain is built from TRBV4-2 and TRBJ2-7, with TRBD1 matching over 7 bases. The CDR3 runs 20 residues. The V and J ends lost 1 base and 7 bases, in that order; junction bases with no gene match: 25. From germline, CDR1 is LGHNA and CDR2 YNFKEQ. The CDR3 reads CASSQAAEVDIGGSYNEQYF. The CDR3 DNA follows: TGTGCCAGCAGCCAAGCGGCGGAGGTGGACATAGGGGGCTCCTACAATGAGCAGTACTTC.

This rearrangement joins TRBV6-5 to TRBJ2-5; D not certain. The end of the DNA fits TRBJ2-7 better, so the J call may be wrong. The CDR3 consists of 13 residues. Germline CDR1 is MNHEY and CDR2 is SVGAGI. The CDR3 sequence: CASSYSPSYEQYF. The DNA of the CDR3 is TGTGCCAGCAGTTACTCTCCTAGTTACGAGCAGTACTTC.

This sequence joins TRBV6-2 or TRBV6-3 and TRBJ2-5; D ambiguous. The CDR3 totals 13 residues. Looked up from germline, CDR1 is MNHEY and CDR2 is SVGEGT. V was shortened by 8 bases and J by 0 bases, with 10 bases between the two germline ends. CDR3 region: CASQLWYQETQYF. The CDR3 DNA is TGTGCCAGCCAACTTTGGTACCAAGAGACCCAGTACTTC.

This clonotype was observed a single time. The junction shows a germline mismatch at one end, possibly a read error. The J gene is TRBJ2-1, the V gene TRBV4-1; the D gene could be TRBD1 or TRBD2 (5 bases each). This CDR3 comprises 13 residues. The V gene's germline CDR1 is MGHRA and CDR2 YSYEKL. CDR3 sequence: CASSQGVHKEQFF. The CDR3 nucleotides are TGCGCCAGCAGCCAGGGGGTTCACAAGGAGCAGTTCTTC.

The chain is built from TRBV20-1 and TRBJ2-5; D unclear. The J call is uncertain, as TRBJ2-7 better fits the DNA end. Germline CDR1 is DFQATT and CDR2 is SNEGSKA (reference sequence). The CDR3 consists of 12 residues. In DNA, the CDR3 is TGCAGTGCTAGAGTCCTTATAAACGAGCAGTACTTC. Translation gives CSARVLINEQYF.

This clonotype was detected only a few times. This rearrangement joins TRBV6-4 to TRBJ2-1, with 9 bases lining up with TRBD1. The CDR3 is 13 amino acids. Per the germline V gene, CDR1 is MRHNA and CDR2 is SNTAGT. Germline trimming cut 8 bases from V and 9 bases from J; bases unmatched to any gene: 8. The CDR3 loop is CASGGQGLGEQFF. CDR3 in DNA: TGTGCCAGCGGAGGACAGGGGTTAGGTGAGCAGTTCTTC.

Only a few counts were recorded for this clonotype. The DNA of the CDR3 is TGTGCCAGCAGTTACGTCGGGAGGATGTCCTACGAGCAGTACTTC. Protein: CASSYVGRMSYEQYF. The V call is TRBV6-2 or TRBV6-3, the J call TRBJ2-7, with 7 bases matching TRBD2. V was pared by 2 bases and J by 1 base, with 5 bases of the junction left unmatched. CDR1 is MNHEY and CDR2 is SVGEGT in the germline V gene. The CDR3 has 15 residues.

The rearrangement uses TRBV5-1 and TRBJ1-4; D may be TRBD1 (5 bases). There are 14 residues in the CDR3. V lost 4 bases, J lost 8 bases, and 15 bases lay in between. Germline values: CDR1 SGHRS, CDR2 YFSETQ. The CDR3 DNA reads as TGCGCCAGCAGCGTTCAGGGTTTCGGCGAAAAACTGTTTTTT. This translates into CASSVQGFGEKLFF.

There are many counts of this clonotype. The chain is built from TRBV4-1 and TRBJ2-1; D remains unclear. Trimming took off 4 bases at V and 13 bases at J, with 23 bases between the two ends. CDR3 length: 15 amino acids. Germline CDR1 and CDR2: MGHRA and YSYEKL. Here the CDR3 reads CASSPRTGPNVEQFF. CDR3 sequence (DNA): TGCGCCAGCAGCCCCAGAACTGGACCCAATGTTGAACAGTTCTTC.

The chain joins TRBV4-3 to TRBJ2-1, with 10 bases lining up with TRBD2. Germline CDR1 is LGHNA and CDR2 is YSLEER. The CDR3 loop spans 16 amino acids. V trimming: 1 base; J trimming: 8 bases; junction bases outside the gene matches: 8. Here the CDR3 reads CASSQVSGRAKDEQFF. DNA of the CDR3: TGCGCCAGCAGCCAAGTGAGCGGGAGGGCCAAAGATGAGCAGTTCTTC.

The chain is built from TRBV20-1 and TRBJ2-1, with D possibly matching TRBD1 (7 bases). The ends were cut back, 6 bases at V and 2 bases at J, with 20 bases in the middle. This CDR3 has 16 residues. The germline gives CDR1 DFQATT, CDR2 SNEGSKA (reference sequence). The CDR3 DNA reads TGCAGTGCCAGGGGGGCTACCGGGAGCGCCTACAATGAGCAGTTCTTC. It encodes CSARGATGSAYNEQFF.

In its sample, this clonotype was seen a few times. This chain links TRBV5-1 with TRBJ2-4; D could derive from TRBD1 or TRBD2 (5 bases each). The germline V gene has CDR1 SGHRS and CDR2 YFSETQ. The CDR3 totals 14 residues. Trimming cost V 2 bases and J 13 bases, with 19 bases left between them. DNA of the CDR3: TGCGCCAGCAGCTTTACACTAGGGGCGAGAGAGCAGTACTTC. It translates to CASSFTLGAREQYF. Full variable domain (missing parts from reference TRBV5-1 and TRBJ2-4): KAGVTQTPRYLIKTRGQQVTLSCSPISGHRSVSWYQQTPGQGLQFLFEYFSETQRNKGNFPGRFSGRQFSNSRSEMNVSTLELGDSALYLCASSFTLGAREQYFGAGTRLSVL.

This rearrangement joins TRBV12-3 or TRBV12-4 to TRBJ2-1; D remains unclear. Trimming removed 6 bases from V and 9 bases from J, with 12 bases in between. The CDR3 length is 12 residues. This CDR3 is CASSPIGIEQFF. Written as DNA, the CDR3 is TGTGCCAGCAGCCCAATCGGTATTGAGCAGTTCTTC.

Only one count was recorded for this clonotype. CDR3 amino acids: CATQDRGVYGYTF. CDR3 sequence (DNA): TGTGCCACCCAAGACCGGGGCGTCTATGGCTACACCTTC. The chain is built from TRBV24-1 and TRBJ1-2; D is perhaps TRBD1 (5 bases). Germline V gene lookup returns CDR1 KGHDR and CDR2 SFDVKD. The CDR3 sequence is 13 residues long. Trimming stripped 9 bases from V and 4 bases from J, with 14 bases between.

This clonotype showed up just a few times. The rearrangement joins TRBV11-1 to TRBJ2-6; D call uncertain. This CDR3 comprises 15 residues. The germline CDR1 and CDR2 sequences are SGHAT and FQDESV (reference sequence). V was clipped by 2 bases and J by 0 bases, with 5 bases between them. The CDR3 DNA reads TGTGCCAGCAGCTTATGGGACTCTGGGGCCAACGTCCTGACTTTC. This codes for CASSLWDSGANVLTF.

The chain recombines TRBV15 with TRBJ2-7, with 11 bases lining up with TRBD2. This CDR3 is built from 17 residues. Unmatched junction bases numbered 9, after V lost 2 bases and J lost 3 bases. From germline, CDR1 is LNHNV and CDR2 YYDKDF (reference sequence). This CDR3 is CATSRSTSGRNRYEQYF. CDR3 DNA sequence: TGTGCCACCAGCAGAAGTACTAGCGGGAGAAACCGCTACGAGCAGTACTTC.

The V gene is TRBV10-1, the J gene TRBJ2-3; D gene uncertain. V lost 4 bases to trimming and J lost 11 bases, with 10 bases between them. This CDR3 region has 11 residues. Germline CDR1 is WNHNN and CDR2 is SYGVQD (reference sequence). CDR3 coding DNA: TGCGCCAGCAGTGGGCCCACCGGGCAGTATTTT. Protein product: CASSGPTGQYF.

This clonotype was counted a few times. The chain links TRBV7-2 to TRBJ1-2, with TRBD1 matching 7 bases. This CDR3 comprises 14 residues. Germline V gives CDR1 SGHTA, CDR2 FQGNSA. Germline trimming cut 5 bases from V and 4 bases from J; bases unmatched to any gene: 7. The CDR3 DNA follows: TGTGCCAGCAGCCGACCGGGACAGATCTATGGCTACACCTTC. It yields the protein CASSRPGQIYGYTF.

A note on this clonotype: This clone may be a read error of a much larger clone one base away. The chain links TRBV10-1 to TRBJ2-4, with D perhaps matching TRBD1 or TRBD2 (5 bases each). The end of the DNA aligns better with TRBJ2-7, so the J call may be wrong. There are 14 residues in the CDR3. The germline V gene encodes CDR1 WNHNN and CDR2 SYGVQD (reference sequence). The CDR3 protein is CASSGDVSVDEQYF. The CDR3 bases are TGCGCCAGCAGTGGGGACGTGTCTGTCGACGAGCAGTACTTC.

The rearrangement uses TRBV4-3 and TRBJ2-7; TRBD2 is a possible D gene (5 bases). The germline CDR1 and CDR2 sequences are LGHNA and YSLEER. This CDR3 comprises 15 residues. Between the trimmed V and J ends, which lost 4 bases and 7 bases, there was a span of 20 bases. The CDR3 loop reads CASSLEAGGTFEQYF. The DNA of the CDR3 is TGCGCCAGCAGCCTAGAGGCAGGAGGTACGTTTGAGCAGTACTTC.